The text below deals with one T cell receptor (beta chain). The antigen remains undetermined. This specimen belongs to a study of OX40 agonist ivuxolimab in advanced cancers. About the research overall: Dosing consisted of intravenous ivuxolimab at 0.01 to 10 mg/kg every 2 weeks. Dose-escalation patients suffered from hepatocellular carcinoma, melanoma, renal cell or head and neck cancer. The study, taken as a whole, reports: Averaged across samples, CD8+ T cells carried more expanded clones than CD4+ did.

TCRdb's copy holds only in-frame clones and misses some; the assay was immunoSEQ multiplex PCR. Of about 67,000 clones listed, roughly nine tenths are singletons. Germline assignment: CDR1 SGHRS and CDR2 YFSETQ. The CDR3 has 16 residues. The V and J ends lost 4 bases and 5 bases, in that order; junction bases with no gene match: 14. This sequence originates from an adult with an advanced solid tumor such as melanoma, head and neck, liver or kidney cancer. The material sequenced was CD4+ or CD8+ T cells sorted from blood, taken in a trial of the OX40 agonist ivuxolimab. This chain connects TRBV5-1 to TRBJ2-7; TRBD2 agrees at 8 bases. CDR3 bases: TGCGCCAGCAGCCCTCATCCGGGACTAGAGGGCCACGAGCAGTACTTC. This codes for CASSPHPGLEGHEQYF.